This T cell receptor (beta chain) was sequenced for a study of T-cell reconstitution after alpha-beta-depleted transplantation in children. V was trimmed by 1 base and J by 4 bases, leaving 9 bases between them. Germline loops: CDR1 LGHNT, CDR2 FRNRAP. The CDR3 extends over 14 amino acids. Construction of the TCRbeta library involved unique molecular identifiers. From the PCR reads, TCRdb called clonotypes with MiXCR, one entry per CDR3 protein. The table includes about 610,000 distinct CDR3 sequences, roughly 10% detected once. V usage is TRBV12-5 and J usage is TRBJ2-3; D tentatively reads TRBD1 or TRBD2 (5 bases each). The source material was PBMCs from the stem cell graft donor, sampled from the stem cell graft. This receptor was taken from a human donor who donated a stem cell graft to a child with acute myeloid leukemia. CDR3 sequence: CASGLALGADTQYF. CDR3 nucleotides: TGTGCTAGTGGTTTGGCCCTGGGGGCAGATACGCAGTATTTT.